The 23 T cell receptor beta chains reported below all come from one sample, sequenced in a study of cytomegalovirus exposure and HLA in healthy donors. Primers: 60 Vbeta forward and 13 Jbeta reverse. The data were produced by immunoSEQ multiplex PCR, yet TCRdb's version contains in-frame clones alone and is incomplete. Of about 200,000 clones listed, about 82% were seen once; the top ten hold approximately 2.9%. The sample taken for sequencing was PBMCs. The receptor source for this set is a man aged 25 to 40 in good health and CMV-seronegative.

The genes are TRBV27 and TRBJ1-5, with D maybe TRBD1 (5 bases). V shed 2 bases and J shed 0 bases, with 8 bases lying between them. Germline V lookup: CDR1 MNHEY, CDR2 SMNVEV (reference sequence). The CDR3 totals 15 residues. Written as DNA, the CDR3 is TGTGCCAGCAGTTTAACACAGGATAGCAATCAGCCCCAGCATTTT. Translating it yields CASSLTQDSNQPQHF.

V gene TRBV7-8 combines with J gene TRBJ2-2; maybe TRBD2 (7 bases). CDR3 length equals 17 residues. V lost 8 bases, J lost 0 bases, and 19 bases lay in between. Germline loops: CDR1 SGHVS, CDR2 FQNEAQ. CDR3 sequence: CASSSLAGAANTGELFF. CDR3 nucleotide sequence: TGTGCCAGCTCCTCATTGGCGGGGGCCGCGAACACCGGGGAGCTGTTTTTT.

V is TRBV18 and J is TRBJ1-1; possibly TRBD1 for D (5 bases). V was shortened by 2 bases and J by 8 bases, with 9 bases between the two germline ends. The germline V gene encodes CDR1 KGHSH and CDR2 LQKENI. This CDR3 spans 12 amino acids. The CDR3 DNA sequence: TGTGCCAGCTCACCAATCCAGGGCGAAGCTTTCTTT. This gives the protein CASSPIQGEAFF.

V gene TRBV5-1 combines with J gene TRBJ2-2, with D tentatively TRBD1 (5 bases). Trimming removed 0 bases at V and 7 bases at J, with 10 bases between. CDR1 is SGHRS, CDR2 YFSETQ, per germline. The CDR3 contains 14 residues. The CDR3 DNA reads TGCGCCAGCAGCTTGGCCAGGGCTGACGGGGAGCTGTTTTTT. Translation: CASSLARADGELFF. The whole variable domain, filled in from reference TRBV5-1 and TRBJ2-2, reads KAGVTQTPRYLIKTRGQQVTLSCSPISGHRSVSWYQQTPGQGLQFLFEYFSETQRNKGNFPGRFSGRQFSNSRSEMNVSTLELGDSALYLCASSLARADGELFFGEGSRLTVL.

This clone turned up a few times. The chain carries TRBV7-9 and TRBJ1-3; D possibly corresponds to TRBD1 (6 bases). V was clipped by 3 bases and J by 2 bases, with 17 bases between them. The CDR3 has 17 residues. Germline assignment: CDR1 SEHNR and CDR2 FQNEAQ (reference sequence). The CDR3 here is CASSLPVGTSTGNTIYF. DNA of the CDR3: TGTGCCAGCAGCTTGCCGGTCGGGACATCAACTGGAAACACCATATATTTT.

This clone was recorded once. The CDR3 region is CASSLSSGLNEQFF. CDR3 DNA: TGTGCCAGCAGCCTATCTAGCGGGCTTAATGAGCAGTTCTTC. The rearrangement links TRBV7-2 to TRBJ2-1, with 8 bases aligning to TRBD2. The CDR3 is 14 residues long. Losses at the gene ends were 5 bases for V and 7 bases for J; bases not matched to a gene: 7. The germline V gene encodes CDR1 SGHTA and CDR2 FQGNSA.

The chain employs TRBV6-1 and TRBJ1-2; no reliable D call. The V and J ends lost 7 bases and 5 bases respectively, with 17 bases between them. The germline gives CDR1 MNHNS, CDR2 SASEGT. This CDR3 has 14 amino acids. CDR3 region: CASTPQAGPYGYTF. The CDR3 nucleotides are TGTGCCAGCACCCCCCAGGCAGGTCCGTATGGCTACACCTTC.

The genes are TRBV5-1 and TRBJ1-2, with TRBD1 matching over 9 bases. The J segment lost 6 bases and the V segment lost 4 bases, leaving 10 bases of the junction unmatched. The CDR3 length is 15 residues. CDR1 and CDR2 (germline): SGHRS, YFSETQ. CDR3 region: CASSRPGTGNHGYTF. The CDR3 bases are TGCGCCAGCAGCCGTCCCGGGACAGGGAATCATGGCTACACCTTC.

The CDR3 coding sequence is TGTGCCAGTAGTATTTCAGGAAGAAGTGGCTACACCTTC. Translation gives CASSISGRSGYTF. The chain links TRBV19 to TRBJ1-2; D remains ambiguous. The CDR3 sequence is 13 residues long. V lost 3 bases to trimming and J lost 7 bases, with 12 bases between them. Germline CDR1 LNHDA, CDR2 SQIVND (reference sequence).

This chain uses TRBV9 with TRBJ2-2, with TRBD1 matching 7 bases. The V gene end was trimmed by 7 bases and the J gene end by 4 bases; junction bases not matched to a gene: 10. CDR3 length equals 15 residues. Germline CDR1 is SGDLS and CDR2 is YYNGEE. CDR3: CASEAGTDRTGELFF. CDR3 coding DNA: TGTGCCAGCGAAGCCGGGACAGACCGCACCGGGGAGCTGTTTTTT.

This clone was picked up one time. Other nucleotide sequences in the sample specify the same CDR3. The chain has TRBV27 and TRBJ1-1; TRBD1 might be the D (5 bases). In germline, CDR1 is MNHEY, CDR2 SMNVEV (reference sequence). Deletions cut 0 bases from V and 1 base from J, with 6 bases between. The CDR3 covers 14 residues. CDR3 loop: CASSLSGGNTEAFF. The CDR3, as DNA: TGTGCCAGCAGTTTATCGGGGGGGAACACTGAAGCTTTCTTT.

The chain combines TRBV7-9 with TRBJ2-2; a possible D gene is TRBD2 (6 bases). Germline values: CDR1 SEHNR, CDR2 FQNEAQ (reference sequence). Trimming took 0 bases from V and 4 from J, leaving 9 bases between them. The length of the CDR3 is 15 residues. The CDR3 nucleotides are TGTGCCAGCAGCTTAGCTGGGGGAGGCACCGGGGAGCTGTTTTTT. This sequence encodes CASSLAGGGTGELFF.

The chain carries TRBV4-1 and TRBJ2-7, with no clear D. This CDR3 is 12 amino acids long. V was pared by 3 bases and J by 3 bases, with 6 bases between. Germline CDR1 MGHRA, CDR2 YSYEKL. CDR3 sequence reads: CASSHHGYEQYF. DNA for the CDR3: TGCGCCAGCAGCCATCACGGCTACGAGCAGTACTTC.

This rearrangement joins TRBV2 to TRBJ1-5, with TRBD1 identical over 7 bases. V dropped 4 bases and J dropped 7; count of bases not matched to a gene: 4. Looked up from germline, CDR1 is SNHLY and CDR2 is FYNNEI. This CDR3 has 13 amino acids. The CDR3 here is CASSGQGRQPQHF. In nucleotides, the CDR3 is TGTGCCAGCAGTGGACAGGGTAGGCAGCCCCAGCATTTT. Full variable domain (outside the CDR3, taken from reference TRBV2 and TRBJ1-5): EPEVTQTPSHQVTQMGQEVILRCVPISNHLYFYWYRQILGQKVEFLVSFYNNEISEKSEIFDDQFSVERPDGSNFTLKIRSTKLEDSAMYFCASSGQGRQPQHFGDGTRLSIL.

The CDR3 sequence: CASRPTGTASEYF. CDR3 nucleotide sequence: TGTGCCAGCAGGCCCACCGGGACAGCGAGCGAGTATTTT. The rearrangement joins TRBV7-9 to TRBJ2-3, with 7 bases matching TRBD1. The CDR3 is 13 amino acids. Germline lookup yields CDR1 SEHNR and CDR2 FQNEAQ (reference sequence). J was trimmed by 13 bases and V by 6 bases; bases with no gene match: 13.

The chain links TRBV5-6 to TRBJ2-5, with 8 bases fitting TRBD1. The J segment lost 6 bases and the V segment lost 0 bases, leaving 4 bases of the junction unmatched. Germline V CDR1 and CDR2: SGHDT, YYEEEE. The CDR3 totals 14 residues. The chain's CDR3 is CASSLVDREQTQYF. CDR3 DNA sequence: TGTGCCAGCAGCTTGGTGGACAGGGAGCAGACCCAGTACTTC.

The V and J genes are TRBV6-5 and TRBJ1-2; the D gene is possibly TRBD1 (5 bases). The CDR3 loop spans 14 amino acids. V lost 6 bases and J 6 bases, leaving 17 bases between the germline ends. Germline V gene sequence: CDR1 MNHEY, CDR2 SVGAGI. CDR3 region: CASRTSKRQNGYTF. The CDR3 DNA reads TGTGCCAGCAGGACTTCAAAACGACAGAATGGCTACACCTTC.

The rearrangement uses TRBV2 and TRBJ1-1; perhaps TRBD1 as D (5 bases). From germline, CDR1 is SNHLY and CDR2 FYNNEI. The CDR3 totals 14 residues. V dropped 4 bases and J dropped 5 bases, with 14 bases sitting between them. DNA for the CDR3: TGTGCCAGCAGTGCGCGACAGCTCCGAACTGAAGCTTTCTTT. It codes for CASSARQLRTEAFF.

The chain recombines TRBV4-2 with TRBJ2-5, with 8 bases that match TRBD1. V was clipped by 5 bases and J by 0 bases; unmatched bases: 2. The V gene's germline CDR1 is LGHNA and CDR2 YNFKEQ. This CDR3 comprises 14 residues. The CDR3 sequence is CASSSGQDQETQYF. In DNA form, the CDR3 reads TGTGCCAGCAGCTCGGGACAGGACCAAGAGACCCAGTACTTC.

V and J are TRBV2 and TRBJ1-5, with unresolved D. The CDR3 extends over 12 amino acids. CDR1 and CDR2 from the germline V gene are SNHLY and FYNNEI. Trimming took off 4 bases at V and 5 bases at J, with 6 bases between the two ends. The CDR3 sequence is CASSVGDQPQHF. CDR3 DNA sequence: TGTGCCAGCAGTGTCGGGGATCAGCCCCAGCATTTT.

The V and J genes are TRBV11-2 and TRBJ1-6; 7 positions match TRBD1. V was clipped by 5 bases and J by 1 base; unmatched bases: 2. The germline V gene has CDR1 SGHAT and CDR2 FQNNGV. The CDR3 is made up of 15 amino acids. CDR3 in DNA: TGTGCCAGCAGCGACAGGGTTTCCTATAATTCACCCCTCCACTTT. The encoded protein is CASSDRVSYNSPLHF.

The chain carries TRBV6-1 and TRBJ1-2, with D possibly matching TRBD1 (5 bases). Germline loops: CDR1 MNHNS, CDR2 SASEGT. V lost 2 bases and J lost 8, with 24 bases in between. CDR3 length: 17 residues. This CDR3 reads CASSERLGKRGAEGYTF. The CDR3 DNA reads TGTGCCAGCAGTGAAAGGCTGGGAAAAAGGGGCGCCGAAGGCTACACCTTC.

J is TRBJ2-2 and V is TRBV28; D remains unclear. The CDR3 sequence is 13 residues long. Germline CDR1 MDHEN, CDR2 SYDVKM. With 5 bases removed from V and 5 bases from J, the gap between germline ends came to 9 bases. The CDR3 sequence: CASSLLRTGELFF. In DNA, the CDR3 is TGTGCCAGCAGTCTTCTTAGAACCGGGGAGCTGTTTTTT.